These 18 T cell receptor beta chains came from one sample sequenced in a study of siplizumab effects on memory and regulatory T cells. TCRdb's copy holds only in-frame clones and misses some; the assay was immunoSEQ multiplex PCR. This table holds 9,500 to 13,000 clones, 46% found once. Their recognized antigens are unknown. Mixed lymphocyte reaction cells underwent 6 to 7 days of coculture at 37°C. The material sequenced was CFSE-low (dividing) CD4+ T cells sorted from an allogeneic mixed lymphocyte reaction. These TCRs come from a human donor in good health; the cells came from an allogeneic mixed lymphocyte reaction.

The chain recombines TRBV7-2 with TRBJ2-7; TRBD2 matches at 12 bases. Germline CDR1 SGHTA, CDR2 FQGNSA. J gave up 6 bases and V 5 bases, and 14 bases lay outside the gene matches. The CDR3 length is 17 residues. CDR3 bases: TGTGCCAGCAGCCCCCGAACTAGCGGGAGGCTTGGGCGCGAGCAGTACTTC. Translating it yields CASSPRTSGRLGREQYF.

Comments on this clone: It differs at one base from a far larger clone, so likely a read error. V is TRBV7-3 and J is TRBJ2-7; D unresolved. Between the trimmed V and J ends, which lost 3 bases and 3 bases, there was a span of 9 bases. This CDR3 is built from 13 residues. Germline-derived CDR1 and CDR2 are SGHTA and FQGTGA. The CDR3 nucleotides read TGTGCCAGCAGCTTGGCGGCGAACTACGAGCAGTACTTC. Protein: CASSLAANYEQYF.

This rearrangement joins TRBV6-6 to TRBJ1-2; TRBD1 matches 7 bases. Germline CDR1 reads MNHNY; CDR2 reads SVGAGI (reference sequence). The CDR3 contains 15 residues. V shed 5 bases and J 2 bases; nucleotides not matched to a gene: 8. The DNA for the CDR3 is TGTGCCAGCAGTCGGTCACAGGGGAACAACTATGGCTACACCTTC. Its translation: CASSRSQGNNYGYTF.

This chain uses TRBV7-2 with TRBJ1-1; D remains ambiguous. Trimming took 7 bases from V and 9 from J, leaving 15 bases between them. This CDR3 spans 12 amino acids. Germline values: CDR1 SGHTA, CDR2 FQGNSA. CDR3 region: CASMSGRYKAFF. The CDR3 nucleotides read TGTGCCAGCATGAGTGGGAGGTATAAAGCTTTCTTT.

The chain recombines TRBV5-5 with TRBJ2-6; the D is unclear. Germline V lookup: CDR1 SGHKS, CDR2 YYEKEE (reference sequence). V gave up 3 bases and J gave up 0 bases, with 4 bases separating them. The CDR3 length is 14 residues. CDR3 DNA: TGTGCCAGCAGCTCCTTCTCTGGGGCCAACGTCCTGACTTTC. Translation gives CASSSFSGANVLTF.

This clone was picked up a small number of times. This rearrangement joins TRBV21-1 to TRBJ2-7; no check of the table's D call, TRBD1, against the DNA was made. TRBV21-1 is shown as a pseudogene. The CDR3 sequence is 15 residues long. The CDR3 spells CASPQGTGLLHEQYF. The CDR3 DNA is TGTGCCAGCCCCCAAGGGACAGGGTTACTTCACGAGCAGTACTTC.

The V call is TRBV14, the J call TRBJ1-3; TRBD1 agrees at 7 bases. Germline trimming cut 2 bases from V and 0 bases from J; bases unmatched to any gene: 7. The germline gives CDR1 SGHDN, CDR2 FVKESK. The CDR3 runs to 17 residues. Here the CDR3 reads CASSQNHPGGSGNTIYF. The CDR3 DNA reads TGTGCCAGCAGCCAAAACCATCCAGGGGGCTCTGGAAACACCATATATTTT.

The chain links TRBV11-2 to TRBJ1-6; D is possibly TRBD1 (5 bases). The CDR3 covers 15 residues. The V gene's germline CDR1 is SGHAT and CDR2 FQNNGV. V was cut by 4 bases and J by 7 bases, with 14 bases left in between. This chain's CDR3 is CASSSVGRENSPLHF. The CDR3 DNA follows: TGTGCCAGCAGCTCTGTTGGCAGGGAGAATTCACCCCTCCACTTT. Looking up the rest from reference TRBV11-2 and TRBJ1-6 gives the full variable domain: EAGVAQSPRYKIIEKRQSVAFWCNPISGHATLYWYQQILGQGPKLLIQFQNNGVVDDSQLPKDRFSAERLKGVDSTLKIQPAKLEDSAVYLCASSSVGRENSPLHFGNGTRLTVT.

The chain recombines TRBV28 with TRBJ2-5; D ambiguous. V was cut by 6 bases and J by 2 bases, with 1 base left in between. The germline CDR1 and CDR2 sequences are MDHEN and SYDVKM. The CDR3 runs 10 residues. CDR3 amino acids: CASRQETQYF. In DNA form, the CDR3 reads TGTGCCAGCAGACAAGAGACCCAGTACTTC.

In DNA form, the CDR3 reads TGTGCCAGCAGGCGAACCCCCTACAATGAGCAGTTCTTC. It is translated as CASRRTPYNEQFF. The chain combines TRBV6-5 with TRBJ2-1; no clear D gene. Trimming left V 6 bases short and J 2 bases short, with 8 bases between. Germline V gene sequence: CDR1 MNHEY, CDR2 SVGAGI. The CDR3 consists of 13 residues.

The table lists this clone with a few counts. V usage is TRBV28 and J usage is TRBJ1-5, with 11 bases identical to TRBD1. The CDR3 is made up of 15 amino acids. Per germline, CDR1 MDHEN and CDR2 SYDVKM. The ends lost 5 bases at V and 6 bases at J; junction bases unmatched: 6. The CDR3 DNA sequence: TGTGCCAGCAGTGCCGGACAGGGGGCAGGTCAGCCCCAGCATTTT. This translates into CASSAGQGAGQPQHF.

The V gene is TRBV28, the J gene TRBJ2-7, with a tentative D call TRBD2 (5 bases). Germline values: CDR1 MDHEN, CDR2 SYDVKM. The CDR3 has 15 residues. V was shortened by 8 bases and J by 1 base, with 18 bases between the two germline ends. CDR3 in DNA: TGTGCCAGCGCCGAGGCGGGTTCGGAGTCCTACGAGCAGTACTTC. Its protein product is CASAEAGSESYEQYF.

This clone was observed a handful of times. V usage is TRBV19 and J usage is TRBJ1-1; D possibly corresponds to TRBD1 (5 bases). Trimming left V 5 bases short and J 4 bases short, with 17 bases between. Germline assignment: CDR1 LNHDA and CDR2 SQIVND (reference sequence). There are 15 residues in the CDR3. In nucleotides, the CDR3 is TGTGCCAGTAGTCTCCGGGGAGGGGTGTTCACTGAAGCTTTCTTT. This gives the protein CASSLRGGVFTEAFF. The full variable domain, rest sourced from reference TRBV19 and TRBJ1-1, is DGGITQSPKYLFRKEGQNVTLSCEQNLNHDAMYWYRQDPGQGLRLIYYSQIVNDFQKGDIAEGYSVSREKKESFPLTVTSAQKNPTAFYLCASSLRGGVFTEAFFGQGTRLTVV.

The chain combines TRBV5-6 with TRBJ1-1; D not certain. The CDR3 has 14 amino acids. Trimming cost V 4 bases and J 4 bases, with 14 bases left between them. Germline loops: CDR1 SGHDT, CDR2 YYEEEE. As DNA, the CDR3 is TGTGCCAGCAGCGTCGACTGGCCGAGCACTGAAGCTTTCTTT. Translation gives CASSVDWPSTEAFF.

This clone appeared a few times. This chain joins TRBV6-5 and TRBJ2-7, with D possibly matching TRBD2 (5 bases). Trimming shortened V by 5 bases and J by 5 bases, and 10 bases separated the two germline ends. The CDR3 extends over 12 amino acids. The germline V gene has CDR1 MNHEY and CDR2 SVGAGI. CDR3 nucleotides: TGTGCCAGCAGTGCATTGCGGGACGAGCAGTACTTC. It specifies CASSALRDEQYF.

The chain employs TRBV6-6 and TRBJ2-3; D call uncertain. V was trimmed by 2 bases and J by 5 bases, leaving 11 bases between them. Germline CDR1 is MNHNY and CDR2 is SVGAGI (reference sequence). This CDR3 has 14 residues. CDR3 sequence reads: CASSYGAAGDTQYF. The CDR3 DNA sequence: TGTGCCAGCAGTTACGGAGCCGCCGGAGATACGCAGTATTTT.

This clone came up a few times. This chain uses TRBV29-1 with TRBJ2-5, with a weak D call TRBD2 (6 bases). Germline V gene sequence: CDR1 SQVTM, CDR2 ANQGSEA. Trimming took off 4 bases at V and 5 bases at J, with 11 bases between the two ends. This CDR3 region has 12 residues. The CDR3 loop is CSVARGGETQYF. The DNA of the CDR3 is TGCAGCGTTGCCCGTGGGGGGGAGACCCAGTACTTC.

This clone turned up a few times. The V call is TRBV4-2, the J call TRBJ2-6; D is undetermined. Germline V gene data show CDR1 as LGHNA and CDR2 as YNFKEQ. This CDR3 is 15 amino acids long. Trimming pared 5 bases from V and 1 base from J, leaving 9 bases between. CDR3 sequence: CASSLDLSGANVLTF. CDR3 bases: TGTGCCAGCAGCTTGGATCTATCTGGGGCCAACGTCCTGACTTTC.